The 6 T cell receptor beta chains presented below share a single source sample, sequenced in a study of cytomegalovirus exposure and HLA in healthy donors. With 60 Vbeta and 13 Jbeta primers, the PCR was carried out. Profiled with immunoSEQ multiplex PCR; TCRdb holds only in-frame clones, not every one. This sample carries some 130,000 clones, around 77% of them seen once, and the ten largest clones take 3.5% to 5%. Sequencing used PBMCs. The receptors come from a male donor in good health and CMV-seropositive.

The chain couples TRBV2 to TRBJ2-7; perhaps TRBD1 as D (6 bases). CDR3 size: 12 residues. V shed 7 bases and J shed 5 bases, with 12 bases lying between them. Germline V CDR1 and CDR2: SNHLY, FYNNEI. The CDR3 region has the DNA TGTGCCAGCACTCTAGGGGGTAACGAGCAGTACTTC. Amino acids: CASTLGGNEQYF.

This clone has a handful of counts. This chain uses TRBV28 with TRBJ1-2; 10 positions match TRBD1. The V segment lost 6 bases and the J segment 4 bases; nucleotides outside the gene matches: 5. The CDR3 is 14 amino acids. Germline V gene sequence: CDR1 MDHEN, CDR2 SYDVKM. In DNA form, the CDR3 reads TGTGCCAGCAGGACAGGGGGCGAAGGCTATGGCTACACCTTC. This sequence encodes CASRTGGEGYGYTF.

The chain has TRBV13 and TRBJ1-2, with D possibly TRBD1 on 6 matching bases. Trimming took off 1 base at V and 1 base at J, with 13 bases between the two ends. CDR1 is PRHDT and CDR2 is FYEKMQ in the germline V gene (reference sequence). This CDR3 comprises 16 residues. CDR3: CASSLAGRGNNYGYTF. DNA for the CDR3: TGTGCCAGCAGCTTAGCGGGCAGGGGTAATAACTATGGCTACACCTTC.

This chain uses TRBV27 with TRBJ2-2; D not certain. The CDR3 covers 12 residues. The germline V gene encodes CDR1 MNHEY and CDR2 SMNVEV (reference sequence). The germline V and J ends were trimmed by 3 bases and 4 bases, with 3 bases remaining between them. In DNA form, the CDR3 reads TGTGCCAGCAGTTTTAGCACCGGGGAGCTGTTTTTT. This gives the protein CASSFSTGELFF.

This chain links TRBV5-1 with TRBJ2-1, with 13 nucleotides matching TRBD2. The CDR3 sequence is 18 residues long. V shed 3 bases and J 7 bases; nucleotides not matched to a gene: 13. CDR1 is SGHRS, CDR2 YFSETQ, per germline. The CDR3: CASSSLAGLAGVENEQFF. CDR3 nucleotides: TGCGCCAGCAGCTCACTGGCCGGACTAGCGGGAGTAGAGAATGAGCAGTTCTTC.

This clone was observed a handful of times. An end of the junction differs from the germline gene, which may be a read error. The chain has TRBV7-9 and TRBJ1-2; D remains unclear. The CDR3 has 13 amino acids. Germline-derived CDR1 and CDR2 are SEHNR and FQNEAQ (reference sequence). CDR3 loop: CSSSLRPDGGYTF. The DNA for the CDR3 is TGTTCCAGCAGTCTCAGACCCGACGGGGGCTACACCTTC.